Shown below are 17 T cell receptor beta chains from a single sample sequenced in a study of T cell changes during pregnancy in multiple sclerosis. Libraries were prepared by immunoSEQ multiplex PCR; TCRdb keeps only in-frame clonotypes and omits some of them. Seen here are some 97,000 clones, about 92% observed once, and the top ten hold approximately 2%. Source: peripheral blood, taken after pregnancy. These receptors were obtained from a female donor with multiple sclerosis, enrolled in a pregnancy study.

The chain links TRBV9 to TRBJ2-5, with no clear D. Looked up from germline, CDR1 is SGDLS and CDR2 is YYNGEE. V lost 0 bases to trimming and J lost 4 bases, with 16 bases between them. This CDR3 spans 16 amino acids. CDR3 region: CASSVESGGLGETQYF. DNA of the CDR3: TGTGCCAGCAGCGTAGAGTCGGGTGGTTTAGGAGAGACCCAGTACTTC.

By share, this clone ranks as medium-sized. The chain joins TRBV4-1 to TRBJ1-2; D call uncertain. The V and J ends lost 1 base and 4 bases respectively, with 10 bases between them. Germline CDR1 and CDR2: MGHRA and YSYEKL. CDR3 size: 14 residues. CDR3 nucleotide sequence: TGCGCCAGCAGCCAAGGGAGGGAGACCTATGGCTACACCTTC. Its protein is CASSQGRETYGYTF.

The rearrangement uses TRBV4-3 and TRBJ2-7, with TRBD1 as a possible D gene (5 bases). CDR3 length: 15 amino acids. V gave up 1 base and J gave up 3 bases, with 13 bases separating them. The V gene's germline CDR1 is LGHNA and CDR2 YSLEER. CDR3 region: CASSQGVAGRYEQYF. CDR3 bases: TGCGCCAGCAGCCAAGGAGTGGCAGGGCGCTACGAGCAGTACTTC.

The chain uses TRBV6-6 and TRBJ1-1; no definite D call. The germline V gene encodes CDR1 MNHNY and CDR2 SVGAGI (reference sequence). V lost 6 bases, J lost 6 bases, and 14 bases lay in between. This CDR3 is built from 13 residues. The CDR3 is CASSAGRNAEAFF. CDR3 nucleotide sequence: TGTGCCAGCAGCGCCGGGAGAAATGCTGAAGCTTTCTTT.

The chain employs TRBV7-6 and TRBJ2-5; 13 nucleotides agree with TRBD2. This CDR3 region has 17 residues. V lost 1 base and J lost 4; bases outside the gene matches: 6. In germline, CDR1 is SGHVS, CDR2 FNYEAQ. In nucleotides, the CDR3 is TGTGCCAGCAGCTTAGGGACTAGCGGGAGCTGGGTAGAGACCCAGTACTTC. Protein sequence: CASSLGTSGSWVETQYF.

The CDR3 region is CASSFTGGAGQPQHF. The CDR3 coding sequence is TGTGCCAGCAGCTTCACAGGGGGCGCGGGTCAGCCCCAGCATTTT. This sequence joins TRBV5-6 and TRBJ1-5; the match to TRBD1 covers 9 bases. Germline V CDR1 and CDR2: SGHDT, YYEEEE. The CDR3 totals 15 residues. Losses at the gene ends were 2 bases for V and 6 bases for J; bases not matched to a gene: 6.

The chain joins TRBV7-8 to TRBJ1-1, with TRBD1 matching 8 bases. Germline CDR1 reads SGHVS; CDR2 reads FQNEAQ. V lost 4 bases, J lost 1 base, and 8 bases stayed unmatched. The CDR3 covers 16 residues. CDR3 coding DNA: TGTGCCAGCAGCTATCAAACCGGGACAGGGAACACTGAAGCTTTCTTT. As protein: CASSYQTGTGNTEAFF.

The chain couples TRBV28 to TRBJ2-2, with 9 positions matching TRBD2. The V gene end was trimmed by 4 bases and the J gene end by 8 bases; junction bases not matched to a gene: 11. The CDR3 is made up of 16 amino acids. The germline CDR1 and CDR2 sequences are MDHEN and SYDVKM. The CDR3 DNA follows: TGTGCCAGCAGTTCGGGTGGTAGCGGGAGAGGTGGGGAGCTGTTTTTT. It codes for CASSSGGSGRGGELFF.

In the case of this clone: Other DNA sequences in the sample encode the same CDR3. The V gene is TRBV27, the J gene TRBJ1-1; tentative D call: TRBD1 (5 bases). V lost 0 bases to trimming and J lost 5 bases, with 10 bases between them. Looked up from germline, CDR1 is MNHEY and CDR2 is SMNVEV (reference sequence). The CDR3 length is 14 residues. CDR3 nucleotide sequence: TGTGCCAGCAGTTTATCACGGGGGGGAACTGAAGCTTTCTTT. Translation: CASSLSRGGTEAFF.

In the case of this clone: Other nucleotide sequences in the sample specify the same CDR3. V gene TRBV4-1 combines with J gene TRBJ2-5; D not certain. The V and J ends lost 1 base and 2 bases respectively, with 8 bases between them. Germline V gene data show CDR1 as MGHRA and CDR2 as YSYEKL. This CDR3 region has 14 residues. CDR3 DNA: TGCGCCAGCAGCCAAGTGGGCAGACAAGAGACCCAGTACTTC. Its translation: CASSQVGRQETQYF.

V usage is TRBV7-9 and J usage is TRBJ1-1; D not resolved. Per germline, CDR1 SEHNR and CDR2 FQNEAQ (reference sequence). This CDR3 is 14 amino acids long. The ends were cut back, 1 base at V and 2 bases at J, with 8 bases in the middle. CDR3 region: CASSLVHRNTEAFF. The CDR3 region has the DNA TGTGCCAGCAGCTTAGTTCACAGAAACACTGAAGCTTTCTTT.

The chain links TRBV6-5 to TRBJ2-3; tentatively, D is TRBD1 (5 bases). V lost 2 bases to trimming and J lost 5 bases, with 14 bases between them. Per the germline V gene, CDR1 is MNHEY and CDR2 is SVGAGI. The CDR3 consists of 15 residues. The CDR3 region has the DNA TGTGCCAGCAGTTACCTGCAGGGTCCGGGAGATACGCAGTATTTT. It translates to CASSYLQGPGDTQYF.

V and J are TRBV28 and TRBJ2-5; TRBD2 aligns across 7 bases. The CDR3 loop spans 16 amino acids. Per the germline V gene, CDR1 is MDHEN and CDR2 is SYDVKM. V trimming: 2 bases; J trimming: 0 bases; junction bases outside the gene matches: 6. CDR3 DNA sequence: TGTGCCAGCAGTTTAGGGGTAGCGGGTTACCAAGAGACCCAGTACTTC. Translating it yields CASSLGVAGYQETQYF.

The CDR3 nucleotides are TGTGCCAGCAGTTCCCCCGGGACAGGCCTGTCTTTCTTT. Its protein is CASSSPGTGLSFF. V and J are TRBV28 and TRBJ1-1; 8 bases are a match to TRBD1. Germline values: CDR1 MDHEN, CDR2 SYDVKM. The ends lost 4 bases at V and 12 bases at J; junction bases unmatched: 10. The CDR3 is 13 amino acids.

The gene calls are TRBV7-8 and TRBJ1-4, with D unresolved. The ends were cut back, 0 bases at V and 11 bases at J, with 7 bases in the middle. The germline V gene has CDR1 SGHVS and CDR2 FQNEAQ. This CDR3 is 12 amino acids long. DNA for the CDR3: TGTGCCAGCAGCTTAGCGTTTCAGAAACTGTTTTTT. Translating gives CASSLAFQKLFF.

The chain carries TRBV29-1 and TRBJ1-3; D gene uncertain. The CDR3 totals 12 residues. V lost 4 bases and J lost 2, with 6 bases in between. Germline loops: CDR1 SQVTM, CDR2 ANQGSEA. CDR3 DNA sequence: TGCAGCGTTGCTACCGCTGGAAACACCATATATTTT. It yields the protein CSVATAGNTIYF.

CDR3 coding DNA: TGCGCCAGCAGCCAAGATCTTATAGGAAACACCATATATTTT. Amino acids: CASSQDLIGNTIYF. The chain has TRBV4-1 and TRBJ1-3, with D uncertain. CDR1 is MGHRA and CDR2 is YSYEKL in the germline V gene. The CDR3 is 14 residues long. Deletions cut 0 bases from V and 4 bases from J, with 7 bases between.